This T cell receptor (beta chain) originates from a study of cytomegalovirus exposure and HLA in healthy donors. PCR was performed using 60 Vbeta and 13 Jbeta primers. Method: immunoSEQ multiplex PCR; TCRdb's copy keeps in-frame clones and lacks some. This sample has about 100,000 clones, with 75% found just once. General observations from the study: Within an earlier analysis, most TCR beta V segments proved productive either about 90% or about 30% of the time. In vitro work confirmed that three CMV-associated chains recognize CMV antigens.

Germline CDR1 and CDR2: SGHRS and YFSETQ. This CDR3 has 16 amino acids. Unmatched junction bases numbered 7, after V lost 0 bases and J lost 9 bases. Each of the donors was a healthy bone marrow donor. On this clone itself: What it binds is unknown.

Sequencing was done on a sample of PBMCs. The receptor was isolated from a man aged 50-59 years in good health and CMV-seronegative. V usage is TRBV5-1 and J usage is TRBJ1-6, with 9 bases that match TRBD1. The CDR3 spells CASSLAGGQGGSPLHF. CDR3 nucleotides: TGCGCCAGCAGCTTGGCCGGGGGACAGGGAGGTTCACCCCTCCACTTT.